The 18 T cell receptor beta chains listed next were all sequenced from one sample in a study of T cell responses to AZD1222 COVID-19 vaccine. Some clones are missing from TCRdb's copy, which holds only in-frame ones; the method was immunoSEQ multiplex PCR. The sample records more than 100,000 clones, about nine tenths being singletons. Sequenced here: peripheral blood, sampled on day 0 of AZD1222 vaccination. The source of these receptors is an adult in good health.

The genes are TRBV19 and TRBJ2-1; 11 bases map to TRBD2. After removal of 5 bases from V and 3 bases from J, the junction contained 6 bases not matched to a gene. This CDR3 has 16 amino acids. Germline V gene sequence: CDR1 LNHDA, CDR2 SQIVND (reference sequence). For the CDR3, the DNA is TGTGCCAGTAGTCCTCGAGGGACTAGCGGCTACAATGAGCAGTTCTTC. Amino acids: CASSPRGTSGYNEQFF.

This rearrangement joins TRBV7-2 to TRBJ1-4; maybe TRBD1 (6 bases). Trimming left V 1 base short and J 6 bases short, with 12 bases between. This CDR3 comprises 15 residues. The V gene's germline CDR1 is SGHTA and CDR2 FQGNSA. In DNA, the CDR3 is TGTGCCAGCAGCTTAGGAGGGGGGCGGCATGAAAAACTGTTTTTT. Its translation: CASSLGGGRHEKLFF.

This chain uses TRBV9 with TRBJ1-6, with 9 nucleotides matching TRBD1. Unmatched junction bases numbered 7, after V lost 2 bases and J lost 10 bases. This CDR3 is 15 amino acids long. Germline CDR1 is SGDLS and CDR2 is YYNGEE. CDR3 protein: CASSVGQGSRSPLHF. CDR3 DNA sequence: TGTGCCAGCAGCGTTGGACAGGGGTCGCGCTCACCCCTCCACTTT.

V and J are TRBV5-1 and TRBJ2-1; TRBD2 agrees at 12 bases. This CDR3 contains 13 residues. J was trimmed by 13 bases and V by 4 bases; bases with no gene match: 6. CDR1 SGHRS and CDR2 YFSETQ come from the germline V gene. CDR3: CASSARTSGDQFF. CDR3 nucleotides: TGCGCCAGCAGCGCCAGGACTAGCGGGGATCAGTTCTTC.

This clone was picked up a small number of times. The chain carries TRBV20-1 and TRBJ2-3; D unresolved. With 6 bases removed from V and 2 bases from J, the gap between germline ends came to 6 bases. This CDR3 region has 11 residues. Germline V lookup: CDR1 DFQATT, CDR2 SNEGSKA (reference sequence). This CDR3 is CSAVTTDTQYF. CDR3 nucleotides: TGCAGTGCCGTTACCACAGATACGCAGTATTTT.

V gene TRBV29-1 combines with J gene TRBJ1-2, with D maybe TRBD1 (5 bases). Germline lookup yields CDR1 SQVTM and CDR2 ANQGSEA. Trimming stripped 3 bases from V and 3 bases from J, with 14 bases between. CDR3 length: 14 residues. Written as DNA, the CDR3 is TGCAGCGTTGATGCCCGGAGGGGTTACTATGGCTACACCTTC. Translated, it gives CSVDARRGYYGYTF. The whole variable domain, filled in from reference TRBV29-1 and TRBJ1-2, reads SAVISQKPSRDICQRGTSLTIQCQVDSQVTMMFWYRQQPGQSLTLIATANQGSEATYESGFVIDKFPISRPNLTFSTLTVSNMSPEDSSIYLCSVDARRGYYGYTFGSGTRLTVV.

The chain links TRBV7-9 to TRBJ1-2; possible D gene TRBD1, 6 bases. This CDR3 has 14 residues. Between the trimmed V and J ends, which lost 5 bases and 2 bases, there was a span of 12 bases. The germline gives CDR1 SEHNR, CDR2 FQNEAQ (reference sequence). The CDR3 nucleotides are TGTGCCAGCAGCCAAGGACAGAAAAACTATGGCTACACCTTC. It codes for CASSQGQKNYGYTF.

This clone was seen a single time. V and J are TRBV28 and TRBJ2-2; D possibly matches TRBD1 or TRBD2 (6 bases each). The CDR3 is 15 amino acids. Trimming cost V 6 bases and J 5 bases, with 16 bases left between them. In germline, CDR1 is MDHEN, CDR2 SYDVKM. CDR3 amino acids: CASSPWGAGTGELFF. The CDR3 coding sequence is TGTGCCAGCAGCCCGTGGGGGGCTGGTACCGGGGAGCTGTTTTTT.

The CDR3 sequence: CASSQTRGAGYTF. CDR3 sequence (DNA): TGTGCCAGCAGCCAGACCCGGGGCGCTGGCTACACCTTC. This chain joins TRBV3-1 (or the pseudogene TRBV3-2) and TRBJ1-2, with D possibly matching TRBD1 (5 bases). This CDR3 has 13 amino acids. Germline CDR1 reads LGHDT; CDR2 reads YNNKEL (reference sequence). V lost 3 bases and J lost 7, with 12 bases in between.

This clone occurred a few times. The gene calls are TRBV13 and TRBJ2-7; 12 bases align to TRBD2. V shed 4 bases, J shed 2 bases, and the junction held 3 bases outside the gene matches. CDR1 PRHDT and CDR2 FYEKMQ come from the germline V gene (reference sequence). This CDR3 spans 15 amino acids. For the CDR3, the DNA is TGTGCCAGCAGCTCTGGACTAGCGGGAACCTACGAGCAGTACTTC. It translates to CASSSGLAGTYEQYF. Variable domain in full (rest from reference TRBV13 and TRBJ2-7): AAGVIQSPRHLIKEKRETATLKCYPIPRHDTVYWYQQGPGQDPQFLISFYEKMQSDKGSIPDRFSAQQFSDYHSELNMSSLELGDSALYFCASSSGLAGTYEQYFGPGTRLTVT.

The V gene is TRBV2, the J gene TRBJ2-5; 7 nucleotides agree with TRBD2. Losses at the gene ends were 6 bases for V and 4 bases for J; bases not matched to a gene: 2. This CDR3 has 12 amino acids. In germline, CDR1 is SNHLY, CDR2 FYNNEI. The CDR3 loop reads CASRWGGETQYF. The CDR3 DNA reads as TGTGCCAGCAGATGGGGGGGAGAGACCCAGTACTTC. Full variable domain (remainder filled in from reference TRBV2 and TRBJ2-5): EPEVTQTPSHQVTQMGQEVILRCVPISNHLYFYWYRQILGQKVEFLVSFYNNEISEKSEIFDDQFSVERPDGSNFTLKIRSTKLEDSAMYFCASRWGGETQYFGPGTRLLVL.

This sequence joins TRBV12-3 or TRBV12-4 and TRBJ2-7; 8 nucleotides line up with TRBD2. CDR3 length equals 11 residues. V lost 6 bases to trimming and J lost 6 bases; unmatched junction nucleotides: 1. As DNA, the CDR3 is TGTGCCAGCAGCCTAGCGGGCGAGCAGTACTTC. Protein sequence: CASSLAGEQYF.

This chain connects TRBV10-2 to TRBJ2-7, with D tentatively TRBD1 (6 bases). This CDR3 is 12 amino acids long. Germline CDR1 reads WSHSY; CDR2 reads SAAADI. V was clipped by 10 bases and J by 1 base, with 11 bases between them. CDR3 coding DNA: TGCGCCACCAAGACAGGATCCTACGAGCAGTACTTC. It is translated as CATKTGSYEQYF.

The chain combines TRBV10-3 with TRBJ1-3; weak D call: TRBD1 (6 bases). V was shortened by 3 bases and J by 4 bases, with 16 bases between the two germline ends. The CDR3 consists of 16 residues. Germline CDR1 is ENHRY and CDR2 is SYGVKD. As DNA, the CDR3 is TGTGCCATCAGTGACCGGGGGGGCTTTACGGGAAACACCATATATTTT. It translates to CAISDRGGFTGNTIYF.

This sequence joins TRBV7-9 and TRBJ1-4; no reliable D call. The CDR3 sequence is 16 residues long. CDR1 and CDR2 (germline): SEHNR, FQNEAQ (reference sequence). Trimming stripped 1 base from V and 8 bases from J, with 17 bases between. CDR3: CASSLVSGVPGEKLFF. The CDR3 nucleotides are TGTGCCAGCAGCTTAGTGAGCGGTGTCCCGGGAGAAAAACTGTTTTTT.

V gene TRBV10-2 combines with J gene TRBJ1-5; 9 bases align to TRBD1. CDR1 WSHSY and CDR2 SAAADI come from the germline V gene. This CDR3 is 15 amino acids long. The J segment lost 5 bases and the V segment lost 5 bases, leaving 7 bases of the junction unmatched. The CDR3 nucleotides read TGCGCCAGCAGTTGGACAGGGGCCGAGGATCAGCCCCAGCATTTT. Protein sequence: CASSWTGAEDQPQHF.

The chain links TRBV27 to TRBJ2-3; the D is unclear. The CDR3 is 17 residues long. Trimming removed 6 bases at V and 3 bases at J, with 22 bases between. Germline V gene data show CDR1 as MNHEY and CDR2 as SMNVEV (reference sequence). This chain's CDR3 is CASSRKAFAESTDTQYF. CDR3 bases: TGTGCCAGCAGCAGAAAGGCCTTTGCGGAGAGTACAGATACGCAGTATTTT.

The V call is TRBV2, the J call TRBJ2-7; weak D call: TRBD2 (5 bases). Germline-derived CDR1 and CDR2 are SNHLY and FYNNEI. The CDR3 extends over 15 amino acids. V gave up 7 bases and J gave up 0 bases, with 16 bases separating them. CDR3 DNA sequence: TGTGCCAGCACCCCTGACGTGGGGAGCTCCTACGAGCAGTACTTC. Protein: CASTPDVGSSYEQYF.